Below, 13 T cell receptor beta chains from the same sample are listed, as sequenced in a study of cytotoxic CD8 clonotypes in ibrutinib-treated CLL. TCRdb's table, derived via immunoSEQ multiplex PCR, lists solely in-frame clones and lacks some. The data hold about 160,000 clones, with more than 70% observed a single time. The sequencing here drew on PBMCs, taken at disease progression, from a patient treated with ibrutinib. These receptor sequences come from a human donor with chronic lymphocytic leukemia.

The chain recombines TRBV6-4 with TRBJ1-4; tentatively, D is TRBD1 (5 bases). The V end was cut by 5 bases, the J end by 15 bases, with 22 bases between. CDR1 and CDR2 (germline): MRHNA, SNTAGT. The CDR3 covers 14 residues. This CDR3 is CASSPGGHRSPMFF. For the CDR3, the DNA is TGTGCCAGCAGTCCCGGGGGTCACAGGAGTCCCATGTTTTTT.

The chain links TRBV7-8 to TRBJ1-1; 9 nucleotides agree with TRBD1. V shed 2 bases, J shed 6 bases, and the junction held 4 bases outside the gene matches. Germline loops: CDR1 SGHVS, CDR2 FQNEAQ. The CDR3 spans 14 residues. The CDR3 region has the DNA TGTGCCAGCAGCTTAAGGGGACAGGGTCCTGAAGCTTTCTTT. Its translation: CASSLRGQGPEAFF. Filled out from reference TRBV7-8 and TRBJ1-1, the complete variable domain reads GAGVSQSPRYKVAKRGQDVALRCDPISGHVSLFWYQQALGQGPEFLTYFQNEAQLDKSGLPSDRFFAERPEGSVSTLKIQRTQQEDSAVYLCASSLRGQGPEAFFGQGTRLTVV.

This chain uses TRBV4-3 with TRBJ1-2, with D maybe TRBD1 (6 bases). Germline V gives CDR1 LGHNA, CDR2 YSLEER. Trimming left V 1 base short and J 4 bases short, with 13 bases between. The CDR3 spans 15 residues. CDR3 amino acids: CASSQASRGIYGYTF. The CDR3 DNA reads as TGCGCCAGCAGCCAAGCGAGCAGGGGAATCTATGGCTACACCTTC.

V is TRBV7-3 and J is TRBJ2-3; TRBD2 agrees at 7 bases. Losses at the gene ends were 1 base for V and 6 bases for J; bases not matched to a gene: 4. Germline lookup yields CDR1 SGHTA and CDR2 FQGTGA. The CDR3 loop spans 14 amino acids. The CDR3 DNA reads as TGTGCCAGCAGCTTAATTGGCGGGAGTGATACGCAGTATTTT. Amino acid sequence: CASSLIGGSDTQYF.

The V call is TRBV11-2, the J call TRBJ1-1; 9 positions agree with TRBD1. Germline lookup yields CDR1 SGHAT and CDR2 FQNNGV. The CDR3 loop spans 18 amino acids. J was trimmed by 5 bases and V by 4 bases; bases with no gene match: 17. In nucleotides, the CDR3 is TGTGCCAGCAGCTGGAAACCGGGACAGGGAATTTGGGGGACTGAAGCTTTCTTT. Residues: CASSWKPGQGIWGTEAFF.

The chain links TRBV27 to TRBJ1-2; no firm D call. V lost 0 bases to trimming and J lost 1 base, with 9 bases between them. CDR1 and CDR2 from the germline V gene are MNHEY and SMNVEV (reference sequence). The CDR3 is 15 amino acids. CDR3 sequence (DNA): TGTGCCAGCAGTTTATCTTCTATCTATAACTATGGCTACACCTTC. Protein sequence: CASSLSSIYNYGYTF.

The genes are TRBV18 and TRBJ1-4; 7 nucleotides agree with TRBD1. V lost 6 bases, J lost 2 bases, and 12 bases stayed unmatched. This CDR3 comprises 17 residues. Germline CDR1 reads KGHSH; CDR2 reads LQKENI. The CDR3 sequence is CASSPDRVVFTNEKLFF. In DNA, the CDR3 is TGTGCCAGCTCTCCCGACAGGGTCGTCTTCACTAATGAAAAACTGTTTTTT.

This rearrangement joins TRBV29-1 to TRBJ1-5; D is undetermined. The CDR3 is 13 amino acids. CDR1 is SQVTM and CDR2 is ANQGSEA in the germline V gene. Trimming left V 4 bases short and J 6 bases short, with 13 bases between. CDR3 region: CSVGEGRSQPQHF. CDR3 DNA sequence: TGCAGCGTTGGTGAGGGAAGGAGTCAGCCCCAGCATTTT.

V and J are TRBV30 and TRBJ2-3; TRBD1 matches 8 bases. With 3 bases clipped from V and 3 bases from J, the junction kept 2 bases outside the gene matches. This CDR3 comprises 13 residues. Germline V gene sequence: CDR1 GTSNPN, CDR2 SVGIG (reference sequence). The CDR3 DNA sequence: TGTGCCTGGAGCGGACAGGGAACAGATACGCAGTATTTT. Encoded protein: CAWSGQGTDTQYF.

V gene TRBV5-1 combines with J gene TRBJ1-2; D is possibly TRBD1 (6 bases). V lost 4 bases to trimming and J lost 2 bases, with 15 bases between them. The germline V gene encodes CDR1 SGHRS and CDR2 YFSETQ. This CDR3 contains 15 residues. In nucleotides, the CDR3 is TGCGCCAGCAGCACGGGGAGGGACATGAACTATGGCTACACCTTC. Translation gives CASSTGRDMNYGYTF.

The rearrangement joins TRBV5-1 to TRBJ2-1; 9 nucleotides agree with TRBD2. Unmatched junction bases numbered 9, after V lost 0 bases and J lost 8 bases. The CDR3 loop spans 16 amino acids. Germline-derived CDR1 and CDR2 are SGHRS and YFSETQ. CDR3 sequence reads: CASSLGVSGSSDEQFF. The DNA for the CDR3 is TGCGCCAGCAGCTTGGGTGTTAGCGGGAGTAGTGATGAGCAGTTCTTC.

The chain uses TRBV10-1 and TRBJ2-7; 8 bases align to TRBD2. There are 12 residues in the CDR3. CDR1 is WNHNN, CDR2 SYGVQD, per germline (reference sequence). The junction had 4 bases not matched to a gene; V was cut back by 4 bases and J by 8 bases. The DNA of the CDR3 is TGCGCCAGCAGTGGTAGCGGGGAAAAGCAGTACTTC. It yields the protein CASSGSGEKQYF.

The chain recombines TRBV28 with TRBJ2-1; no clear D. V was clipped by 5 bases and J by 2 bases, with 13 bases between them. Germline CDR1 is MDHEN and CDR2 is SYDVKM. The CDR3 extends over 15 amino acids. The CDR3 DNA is TGTGCCAGCAGTGGCCCCAGCTCCCCCTACAATGAGCAGTTCTTC. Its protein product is CASSGPSSPYNEQFF. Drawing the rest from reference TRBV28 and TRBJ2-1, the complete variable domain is DVKVTQSSRYLVKRTGEKVFLECVQDMDHENMFWYRQDPGLGLRLIYFSYDVKMKEKGDIPEGYSVSREKKERFSLILESASTNQTSMYLCASSGPSSPYNEQFFGPGTRLTVL.